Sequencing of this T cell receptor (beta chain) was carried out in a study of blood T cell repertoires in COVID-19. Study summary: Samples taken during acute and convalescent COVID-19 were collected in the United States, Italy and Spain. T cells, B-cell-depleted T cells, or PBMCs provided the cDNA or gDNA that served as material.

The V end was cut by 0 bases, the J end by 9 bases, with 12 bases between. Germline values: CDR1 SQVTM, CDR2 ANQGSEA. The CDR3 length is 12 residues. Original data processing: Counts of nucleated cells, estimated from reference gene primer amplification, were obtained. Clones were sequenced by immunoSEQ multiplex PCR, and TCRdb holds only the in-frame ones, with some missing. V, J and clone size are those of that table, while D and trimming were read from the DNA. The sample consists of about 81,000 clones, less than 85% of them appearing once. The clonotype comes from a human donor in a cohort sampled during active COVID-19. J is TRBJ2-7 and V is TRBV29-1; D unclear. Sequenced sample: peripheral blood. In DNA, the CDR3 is TGCAGCGTTGAAGATGCTCCTACGGGGCAGTACTTC. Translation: CSVEDAPTGQYF.